Listed below are T cell receptor beta chains from one sample, sequenced in a study of spatial heterogeneity in lung cancer. A single record per CDR3 protein comes from TCRdb applying MiXCR to the 5' RACE reads. The sample carries 55,000 to 75,000 distinct CDR3 sequences, 8% to 9.5% recorded once. Source: PBMCs, taken at follow-up. These receptors all stem from a female donor with early-stage non-small cell lung cancer. Each CDR3 is given without its conserved first and last residue. Fields, in order: J gene, clone size, D gene, CDR3 length, V gene, CDR3 protein. The D gene is left open where the match is weak. Some rows have no size entry. The others give once, few or many, or a class for an expanded clone.

TRBJ2-7,many,.,10,TRBV6-5,ASSSTYYEQY
TRBJ1-2,many,TRBD1,10,TRBV2,ASRRQGSGYT
TRBJ2-3,few,.,11,TRBV4-1,ASSQAGADTQY
TRBJ2-7,.,.,12,TRBV27,ASSLREEGYEQY
TRBJ2-2,many,TRBD1,14,TRBV10-3,AINDPGTGVAGELF
TRBJ1-4,.,TRBD1,12,TRBV5-1,ASSLGQGDEKLF
TRBJ2-2,many,.,14,TRBV29-1,SVRRSRDANTGELF
TRBJ2-4,.,.,11,TRBV20-1,SARQSGVNIQY
TRBJ1-2,many,TRBD1,12,TRBV3-1,ASSQGYRGGGYT
TRBJ2-1,.,.,13,TRBV5-5,ASRKAGTEYNEQF
TRBJ2-1,many,TRBD2,12,TRBV11-2,ASSLSGVYNEQF
TRBJ2-6,many,.,12,TRBV30,AWRASLGANVLT
TRBJ1-1,many,TRBD1,10,TRBV13,ASSPGGTEAF
TRBJ1-1,few,.,10,TRBV7-9,ASSLDEASPI
TRBJ2-1,many,TRBD2,13,TRBV7-2,ASSPQLADGNEQF
TRBJ2-2,many,TRBD1,13,TRBV12-3/TRBV12-4,ASSLQGANTGELF
TRBJ2-7,many,.,10,TRBV29-1,SVALSEYEQY
TRBJ1-5,many,.,12,TRBV20-1,SAIRPWGNQPQH
TRBJ2-7,many,TRBD1,14,TRBV6-1,ASSEGDRRLSYEQY
TRBJ2-1,many,.,11,TRBV24-1,ATSDANLNEQF
TRBJ2-3,many,.,13,TRBV5-1,ASSPFGGGSDTQY
TRBJ2-7,few,.,11,TRBV20-1,SASRELKDEQY
TRBJ2-3,many,.,13,TRBV5-1,ASRTGSEGADTQY
TRBJ2-2,few,.,9,TRBV29-1,SVEVHSGLF
TRBJ1-5,many,.,13,TRBV7-8,ASSLGGRSNQPQH
TRBJ1-1,many,.,12,TRBV5-1,ASSLSRLNTEAF
TRBJ2-6,many,.,13,TRBV18,ASSPTRAGANVLT
TRBJ2-5,.,.,12,TRBV7-9,ASSLRLVQGTQY
TRBJ1-1,many,.,13,TRBV5-1,ASSLEWRMNTEAF
TRBJ2-1,few,.,12,TRBV29-1,SVPRRSSYNEQF
TRBJ2-2,many,TRBD1,14,TRBV6-1,ASSPGQGERTGELF
TRBJ2-3,few,.,11,TRBV18,ASSPDRTDTQY
TRBJ2-3,.,.,9,TRBV3-1,ASGFGETQY
TRBJ2-5,many,.,11,TRBV18,ASFTSQKETQY
TRBJ2-1,once,TRBD2,13,TRBV4-2,ASSPMSGTLNEQF
TRBJ2-7,many,TRBD2,11,TRBV28,ASCRGGRYEQY